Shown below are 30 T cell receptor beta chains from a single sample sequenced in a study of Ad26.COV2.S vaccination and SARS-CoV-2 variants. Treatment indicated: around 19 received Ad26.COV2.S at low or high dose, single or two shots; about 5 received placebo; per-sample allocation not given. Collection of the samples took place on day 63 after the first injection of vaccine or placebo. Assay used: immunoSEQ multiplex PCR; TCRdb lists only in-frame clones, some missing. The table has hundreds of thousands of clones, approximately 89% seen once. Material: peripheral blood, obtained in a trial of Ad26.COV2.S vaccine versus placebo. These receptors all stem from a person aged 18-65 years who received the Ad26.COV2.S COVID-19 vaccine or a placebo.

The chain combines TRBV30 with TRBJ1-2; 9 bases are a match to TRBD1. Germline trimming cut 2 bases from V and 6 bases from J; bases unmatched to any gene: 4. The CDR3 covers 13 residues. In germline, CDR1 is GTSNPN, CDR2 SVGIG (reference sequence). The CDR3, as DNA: TGTGCCTGGAGTTCCACAGGGGGCGATGGCTACACCTTC. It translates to CAWSSTGGDGYTF.

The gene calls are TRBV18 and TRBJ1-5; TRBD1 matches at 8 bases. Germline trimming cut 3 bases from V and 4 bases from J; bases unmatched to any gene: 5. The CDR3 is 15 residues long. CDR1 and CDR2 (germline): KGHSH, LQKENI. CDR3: CASSPGQGKNQPQHF. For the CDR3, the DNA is TGTGCCAGCTCACCTGGACAGGGCAAAAATCAGCCCCAGCATTTT.

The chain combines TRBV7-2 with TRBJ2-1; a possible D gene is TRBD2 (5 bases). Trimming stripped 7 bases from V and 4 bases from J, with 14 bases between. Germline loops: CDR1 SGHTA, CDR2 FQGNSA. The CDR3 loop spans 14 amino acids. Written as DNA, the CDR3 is TGTGCCAGCACCCCGGACTCCTCTTACAATGAGCAGTTCTTC. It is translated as CASTPDSSYNEQFF. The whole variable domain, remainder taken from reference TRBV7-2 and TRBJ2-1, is GAGVSQSPSNKVTEKGKDVELRCDPISGHTALYWYRQSLGQGLEFLIYFQGNSAPDKSGLPSDRFSAERTGGSVSTLTIQRTQQEDSAVYLCASTPDSSYNEQFFGPGTRLTVL.

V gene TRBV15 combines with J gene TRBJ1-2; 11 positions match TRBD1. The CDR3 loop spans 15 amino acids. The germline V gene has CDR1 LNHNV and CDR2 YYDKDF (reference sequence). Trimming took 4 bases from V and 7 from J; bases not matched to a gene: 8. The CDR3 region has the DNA TGTGCCACCAGCAAAGGACAGGGGGCGCGGGGTGGCTACACCTTC. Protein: CATSKGQGARGGYTF.

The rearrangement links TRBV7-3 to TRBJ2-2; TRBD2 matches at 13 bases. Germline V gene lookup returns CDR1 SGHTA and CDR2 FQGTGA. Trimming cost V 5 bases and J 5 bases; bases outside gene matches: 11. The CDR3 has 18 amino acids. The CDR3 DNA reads TGTGCCAGCAGCCCACAAGGACTAGCGGGAGTTCCTACCGGGGAGCTGTTTTTT. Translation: CASSPQGLAGVPTGELFF.

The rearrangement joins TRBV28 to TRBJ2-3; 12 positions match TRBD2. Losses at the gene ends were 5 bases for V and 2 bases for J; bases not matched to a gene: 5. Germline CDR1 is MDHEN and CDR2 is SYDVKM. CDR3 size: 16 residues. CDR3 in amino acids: CASSKGTSGLTDTQYF. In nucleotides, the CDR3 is TGTGCCAGCAGTAAGGGGACTAGCGGGCTCACAGATACGCAGTATTTT. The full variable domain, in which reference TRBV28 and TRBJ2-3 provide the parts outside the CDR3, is DVKVTQSSRYLVKRTGEKVFLECVQDMDHENMFWYRQDPGLGLRLIYFSYDVKMKEKGDIPEGYSVSREKKERFSLILESASTNQTSMYLCASSKGTSGLTDTQYFGPGTRLTVL.

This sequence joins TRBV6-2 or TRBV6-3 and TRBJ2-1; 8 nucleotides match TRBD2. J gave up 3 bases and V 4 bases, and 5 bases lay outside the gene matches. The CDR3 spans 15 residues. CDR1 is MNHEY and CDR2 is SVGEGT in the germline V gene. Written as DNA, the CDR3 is TGTGCCAGCAGTTTGGCGGGGGGTTACTACAATGAGCAGTTCTTC. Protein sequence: CASSLAGGYYNEQFF.

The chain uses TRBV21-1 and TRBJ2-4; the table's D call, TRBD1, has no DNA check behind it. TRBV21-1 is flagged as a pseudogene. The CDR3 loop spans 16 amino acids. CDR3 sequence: CASSKGQGAAKNIQYF. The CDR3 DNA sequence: TGTGCCAGCAGCAAGGGACAGGGCGCAGCCAAAAACATTCAGTACTTC.

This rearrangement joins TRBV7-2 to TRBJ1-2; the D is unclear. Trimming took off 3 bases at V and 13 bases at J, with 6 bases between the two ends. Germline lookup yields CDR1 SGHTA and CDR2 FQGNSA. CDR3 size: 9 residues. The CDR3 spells CASSLIATF. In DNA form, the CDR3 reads TGTGCCAGCAGCTTGATAGCCACCTTC.

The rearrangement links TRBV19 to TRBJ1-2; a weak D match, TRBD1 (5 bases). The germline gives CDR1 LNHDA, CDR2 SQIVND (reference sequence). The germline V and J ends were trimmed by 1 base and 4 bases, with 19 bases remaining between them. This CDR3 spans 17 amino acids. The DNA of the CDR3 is TGTGCCAGTAGTATAGTGGGCAGGGCCGCTCTGACCTATGGCTACACCTTC. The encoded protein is CASSIVGRAALTYGYTF. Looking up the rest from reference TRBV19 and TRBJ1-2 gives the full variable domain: DGGITQSPKYLFRKEGQNVTLSCEQNLNHDAMYWYRQDPGQGLRLIYYSQIVNDFQKGDIAEGYSVSREKKESFPLTVTSAQKNPTAFYLCASSIVGRAALTYGYTFGSGTRLTVV.

CDR3 protein: CASSYSGSYSNQPQHF. The CDR3 region has the DNA TGCGCCAGCAGCTACTCTGGGTCGTATAGCAATCAGCCCCAGCATTTT. The V and J genes are TRBV5-1 and TRBJ1-5; D ambiguous. Between the trimmed V and J ends, which lost 3 bases and 0 bases, there was a span of 13 bases. The CDR3 runs to 16 residues. The germline CDR1 and CDR2 sequences are SGHRS and YFSETQ.

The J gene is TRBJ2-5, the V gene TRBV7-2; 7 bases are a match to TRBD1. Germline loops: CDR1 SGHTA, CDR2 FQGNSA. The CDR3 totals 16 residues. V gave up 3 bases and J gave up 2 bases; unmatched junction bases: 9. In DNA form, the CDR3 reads TGTGCCAGCAGCTTCCTCGCAGGGGGTGGACAAGAGACCCAGTACTTC. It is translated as CASSFLAGGGQETQYF.

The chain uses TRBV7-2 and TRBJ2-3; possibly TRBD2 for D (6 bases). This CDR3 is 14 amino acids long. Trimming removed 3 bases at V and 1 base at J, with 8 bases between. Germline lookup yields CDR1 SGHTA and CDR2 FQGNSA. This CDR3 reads CASSFPGGTDTQYF. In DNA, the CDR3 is TGTGCCAGCAGCTTCCCGGGGGGCACAGATACGCAGTATTTT. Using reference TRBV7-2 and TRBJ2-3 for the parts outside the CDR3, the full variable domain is GAGVSQSPSNKVTEKGKDVELRCDPISGHTALYWYRQSLGQGLEFLIYFQGNSAPDKSGLPSDRFSAERTGGSVSTLTIQRTQQEDSAVYLCASSFPGGTDTQYFGPGTRLTVL.

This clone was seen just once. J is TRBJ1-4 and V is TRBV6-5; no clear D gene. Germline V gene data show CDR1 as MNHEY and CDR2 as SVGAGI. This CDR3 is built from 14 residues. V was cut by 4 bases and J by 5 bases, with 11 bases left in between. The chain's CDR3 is CASSSGYGNEKLFF. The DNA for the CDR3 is TGTGCCAGCAGTTCGGGTTACGGGAATGAAAAACTGTTTTTT.

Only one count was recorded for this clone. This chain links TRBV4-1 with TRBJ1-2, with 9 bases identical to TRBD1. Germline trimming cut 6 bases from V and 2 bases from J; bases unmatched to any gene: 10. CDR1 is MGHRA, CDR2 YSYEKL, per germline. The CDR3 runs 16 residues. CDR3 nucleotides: TGCGCCAGCAGACTACCGGGACAGGGATTGAACTATGGCTACACCTTC. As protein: CASRLPGQGLNYGYTF.

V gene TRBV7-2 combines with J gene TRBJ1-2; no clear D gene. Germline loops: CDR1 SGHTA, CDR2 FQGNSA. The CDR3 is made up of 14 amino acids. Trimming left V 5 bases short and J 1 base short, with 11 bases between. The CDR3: CASSLTTNNYGYTF. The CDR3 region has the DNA TGTGCCAGCAGCCTTACGACTAATAACTATGGCTACACCTTC.

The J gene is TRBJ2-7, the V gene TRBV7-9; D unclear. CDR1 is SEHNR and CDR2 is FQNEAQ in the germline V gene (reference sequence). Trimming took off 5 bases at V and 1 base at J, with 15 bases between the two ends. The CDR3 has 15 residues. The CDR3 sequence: CASSRMGYYSYEQYF. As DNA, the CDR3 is TGTGCCAGCAGCCGTATGGGCTACTATTCCTACGAGCAGTACTTC.

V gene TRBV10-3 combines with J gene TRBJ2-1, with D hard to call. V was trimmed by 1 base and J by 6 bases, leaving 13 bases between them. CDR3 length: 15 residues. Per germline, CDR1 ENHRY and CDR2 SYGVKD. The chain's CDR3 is CAISEFGLIANEQFF. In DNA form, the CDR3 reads TGTGCCATCAGTGAGTTTGGTTTGATAGCCAATGAGCAGTTCTTC.

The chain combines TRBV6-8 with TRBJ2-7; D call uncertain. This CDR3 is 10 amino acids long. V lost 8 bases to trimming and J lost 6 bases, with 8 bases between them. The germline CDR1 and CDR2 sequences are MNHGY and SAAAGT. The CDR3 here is CASGSGEQYF. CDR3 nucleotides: TGTGCCAGCGGCTCCGGCGAGCAGTACTTC.

The chain's CDR3 is CASSSTGTLLANEQFF. CDR3 in DNA: TGTGCCAGCAGCTCTACCGGGACACTCCTTGCTAATGAGCAGTTCTTC. The chain joins TRBV7-2 to TRBJ2-1; D may be TRBD1 (6 bases). The germline CDR1 and CDR2 sequences are SGHTA and FQGNSA. The V gene lost 4 bases and the J gene lost 7 bases, with 20 bases spanning the gap. This CDR3 comprises 16 residues.

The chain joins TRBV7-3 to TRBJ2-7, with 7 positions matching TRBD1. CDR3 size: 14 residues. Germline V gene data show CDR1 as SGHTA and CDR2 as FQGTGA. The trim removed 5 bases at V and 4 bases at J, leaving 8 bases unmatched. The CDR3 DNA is TGTGCCAGCAGCATACGGACAGGCACTTACGAGCAGTACGTC. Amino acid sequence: CASSIRTGTYEQYV.

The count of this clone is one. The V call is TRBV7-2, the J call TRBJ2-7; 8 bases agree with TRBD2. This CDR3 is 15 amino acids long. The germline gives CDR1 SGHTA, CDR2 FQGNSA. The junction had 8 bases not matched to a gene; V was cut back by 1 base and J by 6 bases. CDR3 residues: CASSLVGGGPREQYF. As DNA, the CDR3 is TGTGCCAGCAGCTTAGTAGGCGGGGGGCCTCGCGAGCAGTACTTC.

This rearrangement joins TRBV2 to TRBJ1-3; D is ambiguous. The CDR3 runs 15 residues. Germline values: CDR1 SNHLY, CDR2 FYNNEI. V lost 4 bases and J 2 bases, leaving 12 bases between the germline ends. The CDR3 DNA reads TGTGCCAGCAGTGGACGTGGAAGGGCTGGAAACACCATATATTTT. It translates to CASSGRGRAGNTIYF.

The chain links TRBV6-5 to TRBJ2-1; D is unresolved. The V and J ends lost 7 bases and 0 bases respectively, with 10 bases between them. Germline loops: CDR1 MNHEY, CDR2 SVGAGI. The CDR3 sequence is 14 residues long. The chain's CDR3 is CASIALGSYNEQFF. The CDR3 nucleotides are TGTGCCAGCATCGCCTTAGGCTCCTACAATGAGCAGTTCTTC.

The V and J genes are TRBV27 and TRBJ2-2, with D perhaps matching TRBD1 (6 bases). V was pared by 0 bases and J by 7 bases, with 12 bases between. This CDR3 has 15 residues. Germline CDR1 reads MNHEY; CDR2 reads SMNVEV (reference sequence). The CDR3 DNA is TGTGCCAGCAGTTTATCGTGGGACACCATCGGGGAGCTGTTTTTT. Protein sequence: CASSLSWDTIGELFF.

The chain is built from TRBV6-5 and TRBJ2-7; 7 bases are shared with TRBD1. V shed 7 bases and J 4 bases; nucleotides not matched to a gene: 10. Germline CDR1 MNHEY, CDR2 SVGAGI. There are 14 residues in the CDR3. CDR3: CASTQDRVVYEQYV. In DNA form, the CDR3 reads TGTGCCAGCACCCAAGACAGGGTTGTGTACGAGCAGTACGTC.

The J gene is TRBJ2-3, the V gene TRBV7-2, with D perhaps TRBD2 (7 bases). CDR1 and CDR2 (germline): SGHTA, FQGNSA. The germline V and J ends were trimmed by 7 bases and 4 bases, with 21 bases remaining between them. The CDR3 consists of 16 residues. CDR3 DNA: TGTGCCAGCAAACTCATAGGGGGGGCGTGGCCAGATACGCAGTATTTT. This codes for CASKLIGGAWPDTQYF.

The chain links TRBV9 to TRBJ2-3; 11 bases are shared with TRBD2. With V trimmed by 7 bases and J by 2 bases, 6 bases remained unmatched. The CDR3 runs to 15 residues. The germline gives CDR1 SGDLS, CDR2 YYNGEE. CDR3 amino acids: CASGLAGGLTDTQYF. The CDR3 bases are TGTGCCAGCGGCTTAGCGGGAGGGCTCACAGATACGCAGTATTTT.

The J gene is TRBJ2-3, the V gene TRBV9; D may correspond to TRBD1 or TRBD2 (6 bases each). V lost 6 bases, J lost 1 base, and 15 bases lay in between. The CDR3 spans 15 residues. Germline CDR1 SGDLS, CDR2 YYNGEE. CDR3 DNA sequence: TGTGCCAGCACCTACCGGGGGCTTGGCACAGATACGCAGTATTTT. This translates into CASTYRGLGTDTQYF.

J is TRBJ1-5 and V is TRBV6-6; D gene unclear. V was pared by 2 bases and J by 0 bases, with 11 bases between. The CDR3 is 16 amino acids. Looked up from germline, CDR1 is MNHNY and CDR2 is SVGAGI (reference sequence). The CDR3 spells CASSYRQFYSNQPQHF. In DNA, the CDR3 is TGTGCCAGCAGTTACAGGCAGTTTTATAGCAATCAGCCCCAGCATTTT.